The T cell receptor (beta chain) described here comes from a study of identifying expanded T cells in peripheral blood. TCRdb keeps only in-frame clones here, not all; method: immunoSEQ multiplex PCR. Altogether about 110,000 clones are present, about 89% being singletons, with the ten largest covering approximately 16%. CDR3 size: 14 residues. The receptor was derived from a person between 18 and 70 years old in good health. Sequencing was performed on blood. The rearrangement joins TRBV21-1 to TRBJ1-4. TRBV21-1 corresponds to a pseudogene. CDR3 residues: CASTYTLGGEKLFF. DNA for the CDR3: TGTGCCAGCACCTACACTCTTGGGGGTGAAAAACTGTTTTTT.